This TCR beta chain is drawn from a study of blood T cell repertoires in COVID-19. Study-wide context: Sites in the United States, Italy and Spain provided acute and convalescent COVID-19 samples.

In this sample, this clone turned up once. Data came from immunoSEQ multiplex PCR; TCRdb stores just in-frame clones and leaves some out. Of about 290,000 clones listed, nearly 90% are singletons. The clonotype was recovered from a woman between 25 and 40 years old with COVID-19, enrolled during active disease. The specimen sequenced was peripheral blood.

CDR3 coding DNA: TGCGCCAGCACCTCAGACAGGGCTGGAAACACCATATATTTT. Protein product: CASTSDRAGNTIYF. V gene TRBV5-1 combines with J gene TRBJ1-3; 7 nucleotides line up with TRBD1. CDR1 SGHRS and CDR2 YFSETQ come from the germline V gene. J gave up 2 bases and V 6 bases, and 5 bases lay outside the gene matches. The CDR3 is 14 amino acids.